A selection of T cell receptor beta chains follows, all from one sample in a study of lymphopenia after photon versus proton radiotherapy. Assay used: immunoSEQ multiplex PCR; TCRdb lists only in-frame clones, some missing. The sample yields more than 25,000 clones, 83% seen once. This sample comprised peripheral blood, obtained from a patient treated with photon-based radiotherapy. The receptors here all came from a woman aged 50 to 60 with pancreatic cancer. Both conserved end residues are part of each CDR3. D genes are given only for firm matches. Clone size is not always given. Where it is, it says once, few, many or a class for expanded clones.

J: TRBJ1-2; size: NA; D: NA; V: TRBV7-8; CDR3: CASSLGEERYGYTF; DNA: TGTGCCAGCAGCTTAGGGGAGGAGCGGTATGGCTACACCTTC
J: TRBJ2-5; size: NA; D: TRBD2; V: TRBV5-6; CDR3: CASSLLAEIQETQYF; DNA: TGTGCCAGCAGCTTACTAGCGGAGATCCAAGAGACCCAGTACTTC
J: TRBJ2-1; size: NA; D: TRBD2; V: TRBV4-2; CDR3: CASSLAGDHEQFF; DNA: TGTGCCAGCAGTCTAGCGGGAGACCATGAGCAGTTCTTC
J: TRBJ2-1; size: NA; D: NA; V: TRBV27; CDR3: CASSSIATSSYNEQFF; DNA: TGTGCCAGCAGCTCAATAGCGACCAGCTCCTACAATGAGCAGTTCTTC
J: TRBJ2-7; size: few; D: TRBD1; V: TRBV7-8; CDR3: CASSTPLGTGSYEQYF; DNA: TGTGCCAGCAGCACCCCCCTGGGGACAGGGTCCTACGAGCAGTACTTC
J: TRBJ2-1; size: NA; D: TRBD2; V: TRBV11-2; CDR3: CASSLIAGAYNEQFF; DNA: TGTGCCAGCAGCTTAATAGCGGGAGCCTACAATGAGCAGTTCTTC
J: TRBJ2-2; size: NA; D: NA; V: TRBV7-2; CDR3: CASSLRRGGNTGELFF; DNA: TGTGCCAGCAGCTTAAGGAGGGGCGGGAACACCGGGGAGCTGTTTTTT
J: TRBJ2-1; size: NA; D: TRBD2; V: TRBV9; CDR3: CASSVEGSGRGDEQFF; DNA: TGTGCCAGCAGCGTAGAAGGTAGCGGGAGGGGCGATGAGCAGTTCTTC
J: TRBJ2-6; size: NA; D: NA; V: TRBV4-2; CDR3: CASSQNEGTAAWGANVLTF; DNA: TGTGCCAGCAGCCAGAACGAGGGAACAGCCGCCTGGGGGGCCAACGTCCTGACTTTC
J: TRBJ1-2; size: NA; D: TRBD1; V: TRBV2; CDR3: CASSEGQVHGYTF; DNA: TGTGCCAGCAGTGAGGGACAGGTTCATGGCTACACCTTC
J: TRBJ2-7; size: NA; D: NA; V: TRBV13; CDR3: CASSLAGASSYEQYF; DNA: TGTGCCAGCAGCTTAGCAGGGGCCAGCTCCTACGAGCAGTACTTC
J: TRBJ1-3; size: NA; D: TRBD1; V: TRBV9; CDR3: CASSMTGVSGNTIYF; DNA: TGTGCCAGCTCAATGACAGGGGTCTCTGGAAACACCATATATTTT
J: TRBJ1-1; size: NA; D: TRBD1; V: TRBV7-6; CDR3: CASSLGQGVTEAFF; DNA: TGTGCCAGCAGCTTAGGGCAGGGGGTCACTGAAGCTTTCTTT
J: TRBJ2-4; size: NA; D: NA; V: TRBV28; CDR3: CASGRNIQYF; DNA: TGTGCCAGCGGCAGAAACATTCAGTACTTC
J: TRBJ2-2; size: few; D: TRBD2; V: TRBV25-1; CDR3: CASSEFVGGRGGTGELFF; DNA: TGTGCCAGCAGTGAATTCGTCGGCGGGAGGGGTGGCACCGGGGAGCTGTTTTTT
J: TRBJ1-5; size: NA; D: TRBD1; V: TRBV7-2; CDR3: CASSRDRGGNQPQHF; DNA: TGTGCCAGCAGCCGCGACAGGGGGGGGAATCAGCCCCAGCATTTT
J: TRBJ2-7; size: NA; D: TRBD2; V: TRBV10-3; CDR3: CAIRPGLAGDYEQYF; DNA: TGTGCCATCAGGCCGGGACTAGCGGGAGACTACGAGCAGTACTTC
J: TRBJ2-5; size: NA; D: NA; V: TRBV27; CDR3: CASSLSQETQYF; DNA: TGTGCCAGCAGTTTATCCCAAGAGACCCAGTACTTC
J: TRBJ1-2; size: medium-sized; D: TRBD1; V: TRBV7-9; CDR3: CASSSGTGDNYGYTF; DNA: TGTGCCAGCAGTTCCGGGACAGGGGACAACTATGGCTACACCTTC
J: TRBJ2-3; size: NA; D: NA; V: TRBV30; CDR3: CAWSVFPASSTDTQYF; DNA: TGTGCCTGGAGTGTATTTCCGGCCTCTAGCACAGATACGCAGTATTTT
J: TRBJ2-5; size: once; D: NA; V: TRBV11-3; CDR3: CASSIDQETQYF; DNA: TGTGCCAGCAGCATCGATCAAGAGACCCAGTACTTC
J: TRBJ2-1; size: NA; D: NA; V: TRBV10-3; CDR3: CAISESAVVSYNEQFF; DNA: TGTGCCATCAGTGAGTCAGCGGTGGTCTCCTACAATGAGCAGTTCTTC
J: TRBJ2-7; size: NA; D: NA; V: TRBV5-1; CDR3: CASRGEGFGGQGSYEQYF; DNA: TGCGCCAGCAGGGGTGAGGGTTTTGGTGGTCAAGGATCCTACGAGCAGTACTTC
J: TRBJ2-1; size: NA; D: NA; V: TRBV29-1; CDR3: CSVSRLSSYNEQFF; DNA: TGCAGCGTTTCGCGTTTGAGCTCCTACAATGAGCAGTTCTTC
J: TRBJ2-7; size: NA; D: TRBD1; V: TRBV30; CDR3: CAWGNRGSYEQYF; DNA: TGTGCCTGGGGGAACAGGGGGAGCTACGAGCAGTACTTC
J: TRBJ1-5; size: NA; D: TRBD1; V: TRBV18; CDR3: CASSPGIGQATPGNQPQHF; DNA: TGTGCCAGCTCACCAGGCATAGGACAGGCCACCCCGGGCAATCAGCCCCAGCATTTT
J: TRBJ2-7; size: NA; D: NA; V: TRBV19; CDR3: CASSIRASVWEQYF; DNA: TGTGCCAGTAGTATACGGGCCTCGGTGTGGGAGCAGTACTTC
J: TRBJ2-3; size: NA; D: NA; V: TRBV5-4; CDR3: CASSLRGTQYF; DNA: TGTGCCAGCAGCTTGAGAGGTACGCAGTATTTT
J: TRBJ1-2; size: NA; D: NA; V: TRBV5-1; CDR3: CASSLGVNYGYTF; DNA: TGCGCCAGCAGCTTGGGAGTTAACTATGGCTACACCTTC
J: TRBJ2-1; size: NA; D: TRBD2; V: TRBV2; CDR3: CASSGSGTNYNEQFF; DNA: TGTGCCAGCAGTGGGTCCGGGACTAATTACAATGAGCAGTTCTTC
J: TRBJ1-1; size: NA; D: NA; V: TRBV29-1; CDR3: CSVLDGHTEAFF; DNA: TGCAGCGTTCTGGACGGTCACACTGAAGCTTTCTTT
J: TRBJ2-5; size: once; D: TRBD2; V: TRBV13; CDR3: CASSYRTSGAAHTQYF; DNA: TGTGCCAGCAGCTACCGGACTAGCGGGGCTGCACACACCCAGTACTTC
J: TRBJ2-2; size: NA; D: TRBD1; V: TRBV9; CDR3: CASSSGTGGLNTGELFF; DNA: TGTGCCAGCAGCTCCGGGACAGGGGGCCTCAACACCGGGGAGCTGTTTTTT
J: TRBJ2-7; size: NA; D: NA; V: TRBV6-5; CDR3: CASSPQLVVLNEQYF; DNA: TGTGCCAGCAGTCCGCAACTCGTGGTATTAAACGAGCAGTACTTC
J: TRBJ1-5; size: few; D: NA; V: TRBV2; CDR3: CASSVDQPQHF; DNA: TGTGCCAGCAGTGTTGACCAGCCCCAGCATTTT
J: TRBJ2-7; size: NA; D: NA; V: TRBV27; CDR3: CASSLGLNTYEQYF; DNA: TGTGCCAGCAGTTTGGGACTCAACACCTACGAGCAGTACTTC
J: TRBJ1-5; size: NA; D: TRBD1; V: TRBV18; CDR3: CASRETGVSQPQHF; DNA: TGTGCCAGCCGGGAGACAGGGGTTAGTCAGCCCCAGCATTTT
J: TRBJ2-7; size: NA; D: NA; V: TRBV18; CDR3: CASSKGRDYEQYF; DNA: TGTGCCAGCTCAAAGGGACGGGACTACGAGCAGTACTTC
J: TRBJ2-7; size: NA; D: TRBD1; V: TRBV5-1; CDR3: CASSLGGTGGLEQYF; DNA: TGCGCCAGCAGCTTGGGCGGGACAGGGGGTTTGGAGCAGTACTTC
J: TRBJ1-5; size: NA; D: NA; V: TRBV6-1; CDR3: CASSEAHGNQPQHF; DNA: TGTGCCAGCAGTGAAGCGCATGGCAATCAGCCCCAGCATTTT
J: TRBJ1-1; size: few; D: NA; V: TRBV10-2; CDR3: CACREGDTEAFF; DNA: TGCGCCTGCAGGGAGGGGGACACTGAAGCTTTCTTT
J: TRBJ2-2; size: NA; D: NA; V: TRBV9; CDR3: CASSVVGGAGELFF; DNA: TGTGCCAGCAGCGTAGTTGGCGGCGCCGGGGAGCTGTTTTTT
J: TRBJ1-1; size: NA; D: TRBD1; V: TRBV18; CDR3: CASSEDRADTEAFF; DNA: TGTGCCAGCTCCGAGGACAGGGCGGACACTGAAGCTTTCTTT
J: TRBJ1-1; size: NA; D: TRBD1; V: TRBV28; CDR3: CASYAGTGVTEAFF; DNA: TGTGCCAGCTATGCCGGGACAGGGGTCACTGAAGCTTTCTTT
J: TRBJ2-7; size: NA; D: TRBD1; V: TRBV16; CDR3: CASSQRRGQGATEQYF; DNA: TGTGCCAGCAGCCAACGGAGGGGACAGGGGGCTACCGAGCAGTACTTC
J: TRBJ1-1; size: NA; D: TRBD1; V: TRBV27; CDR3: CASSLTQGGTEAFF; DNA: TGTGCCAGCAGTTTAACTCAGGGGGGGACTGAAGCTTTCTTT
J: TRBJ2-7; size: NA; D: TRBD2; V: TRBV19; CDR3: CASSVTSGALEQYF; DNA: TGTGCCAGTAGTGTGACTAGCGGGGCTCTGGAGCAGTACTTC
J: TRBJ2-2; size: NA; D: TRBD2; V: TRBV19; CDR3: CASSISLAGSGELFF; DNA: TGTGCCAGTAGTATATCACTAGCGGGAAGCGGGGAGCTGTTTTTT
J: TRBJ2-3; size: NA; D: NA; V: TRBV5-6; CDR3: CASSLRSTVVADTQYF; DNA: TGTGCCAGCAGCTTGAGGAGTACGGTCGTTGCAGATACGCAGTATTTT
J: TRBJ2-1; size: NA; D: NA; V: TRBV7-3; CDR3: CASSSIPRGGEQFF; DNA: TGTGCCAGCAGCTCAATACCTAGGGGCGGTGAGCAGTTCTTC